The rows below give T cell receptor beta chains drawn from one sample of a study of T cell changes during pregnancy in multiple sclerosis. The assay was immunoSEQ multiplex PCR, and TCRdb's table has in-frame clones only and misses some. The sample yields some 49,000 clones, around 90% seen once. The specimen comprised peripheral blood, sampled after pregnancy. The receptors derive from a female donor in good health, enrolled as a control in a pregnancy study. CDR3s include the opening cysteine and the closing phenylalanine or tryptophan. The D gene is left open where the match is weak. The size field is filled for only some rows; it gives once, few, many or a size class.

d_call,v_call,cdr3_length,clone_size,j_call,cdr3_nt,cdr3_aa
TRBD1,TRBV6-5,14,-,TRBJ1-5,TGTGCCAGCAGTCGTGACAGGGATCGTCAGCCCCAGCATTTT,CASSRDRDRQPQHF
TRBD1,TRBV28,16,-,TRBJ2-7,TGTGCCAGCAGTTTACCCGGGACAGGGGTGTTGCGGGAGCAGTACTTC,CASSLPGTGVLREQYF
-,TRBV4-1,14,-,TRBJ1-1,TGCGCCAGCAGCCCGAAAGGTGGGGGGGGTGAAGCTTTCTTT,CASSPKGGGGEAFF
-,TRBV30,12,-,TRBJ2-7,TGTGCCTGGACCCAAGGCGGACTCGAGCAGTACTTC,CAWTQGGLEQYF
TRBD1,TRBV7-6,15,-,TRBJ2-5,TGTGCCAGCAGCGCCCCGGGACAGGGGGTAGAGACCCAGTACTTC,CASSAPGQGVETQYF
TRBD1,TRBV9,17,-,TRBJ2-5,TGTGCCAGCAGCGCAGACAGGGGGGCAAGTACAAGAGAGACCCAGTACTTC,CASSADRGASTRETQYF
TRBD2,TRBV6-4,14,-,TRBJ2-1,TGTGCCAGCAGCGTAGCGGGTGGGGGCAATGAGCAGTTCTTC,CASSVAGGGNEQFF
TRBD1,TRBV4-2,18,-,TRBJ1-4,TGTGCCAGCAGCCAAGCGGGACAGGGGGCGCTGGGTAATGAAAAACTGTTTTTT,CASSQAGQGALGNEKLFF
-,TRBV4-3,15,many,TRBJ1-1,TGCGCCAGCAGCCAAGGTCCAGGGAGGGGGACTGAAGCTTTCTTT,CASSQGPGRGTEAFF
-,TRBV6-5,12,few,TRBJ2-1,TGTGCCAGCAGCAAGGGGGAAAACGAGCAGTTCTTC,CASSKGENEQFF